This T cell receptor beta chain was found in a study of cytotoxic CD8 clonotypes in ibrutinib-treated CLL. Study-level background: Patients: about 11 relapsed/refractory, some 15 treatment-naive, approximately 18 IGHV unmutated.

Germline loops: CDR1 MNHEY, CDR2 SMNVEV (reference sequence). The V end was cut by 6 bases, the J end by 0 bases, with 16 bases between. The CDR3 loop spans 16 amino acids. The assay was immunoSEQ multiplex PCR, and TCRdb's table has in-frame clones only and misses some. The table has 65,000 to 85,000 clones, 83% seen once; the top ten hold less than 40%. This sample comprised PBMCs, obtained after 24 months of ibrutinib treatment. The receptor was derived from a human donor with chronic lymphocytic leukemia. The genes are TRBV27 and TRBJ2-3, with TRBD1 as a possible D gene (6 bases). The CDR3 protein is CASRNRVSSSTDTQYF. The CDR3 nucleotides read TGTGCCAGCAGGAACAGGGTCTCCTCTAGCACAGATACGCAGTATTTT.